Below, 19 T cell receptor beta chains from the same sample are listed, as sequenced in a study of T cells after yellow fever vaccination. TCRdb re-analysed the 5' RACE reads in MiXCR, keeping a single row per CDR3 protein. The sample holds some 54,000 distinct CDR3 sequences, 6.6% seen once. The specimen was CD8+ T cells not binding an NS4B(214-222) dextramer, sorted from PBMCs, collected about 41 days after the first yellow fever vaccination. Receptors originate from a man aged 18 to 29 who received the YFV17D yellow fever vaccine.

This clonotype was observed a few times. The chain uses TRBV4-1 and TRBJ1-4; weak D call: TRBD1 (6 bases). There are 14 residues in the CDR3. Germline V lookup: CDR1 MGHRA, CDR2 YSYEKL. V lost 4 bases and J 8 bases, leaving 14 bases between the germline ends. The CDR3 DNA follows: TGCGCCAGCAGCCCACAGGGAGGTTACGAAAAACTGTTTTTT. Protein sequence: CASSPQGGYEKLFF.

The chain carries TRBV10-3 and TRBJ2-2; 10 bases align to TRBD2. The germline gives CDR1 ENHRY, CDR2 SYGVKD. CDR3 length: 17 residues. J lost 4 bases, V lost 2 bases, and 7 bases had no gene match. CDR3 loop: CAISEPGSGGPTGELFF. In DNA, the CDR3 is TGTGCCATCAGTGAGCCTGGTAGCGGGGGGCCCACCGGGGAGCTGTTTTTT.

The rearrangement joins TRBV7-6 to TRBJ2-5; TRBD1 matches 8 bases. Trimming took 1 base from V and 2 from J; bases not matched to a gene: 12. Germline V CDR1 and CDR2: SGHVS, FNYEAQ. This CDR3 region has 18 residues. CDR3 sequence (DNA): TGTGCCAGCAGCTTAGGGCAGGGGGCAGGGAGAAGGCAAGAGACCCAGTACTTC. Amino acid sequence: CASSLGQGAGRRQETQYF.

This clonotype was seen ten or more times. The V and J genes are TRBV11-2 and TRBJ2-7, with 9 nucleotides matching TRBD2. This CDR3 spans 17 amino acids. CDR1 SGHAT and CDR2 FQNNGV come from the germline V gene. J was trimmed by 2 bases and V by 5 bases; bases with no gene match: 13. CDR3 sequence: CASSHTRRTSEAYEQYF. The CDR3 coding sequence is TGTGCCAGCAGCCACACCCGGCGGACTAGCGAAGCCTACGAGCAGTACTTC.

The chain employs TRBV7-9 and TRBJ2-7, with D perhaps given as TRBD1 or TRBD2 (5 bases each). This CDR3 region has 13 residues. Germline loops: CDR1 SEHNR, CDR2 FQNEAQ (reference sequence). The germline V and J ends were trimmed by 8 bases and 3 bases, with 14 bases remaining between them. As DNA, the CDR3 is TGTGCCAGCCAATATGAGGGGTACTACGAGCAGTACTTC. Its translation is CASQYEGYYEQYF.

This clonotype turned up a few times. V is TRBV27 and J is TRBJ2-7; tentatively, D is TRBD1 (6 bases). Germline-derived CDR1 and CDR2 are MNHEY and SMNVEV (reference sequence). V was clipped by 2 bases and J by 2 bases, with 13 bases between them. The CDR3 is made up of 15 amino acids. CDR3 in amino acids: CASSLAQGIAYEQYF. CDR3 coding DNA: TGTGCCAGCAGTTTAGCACAGGGTATCGCCTACGAGCAGTACTTC.

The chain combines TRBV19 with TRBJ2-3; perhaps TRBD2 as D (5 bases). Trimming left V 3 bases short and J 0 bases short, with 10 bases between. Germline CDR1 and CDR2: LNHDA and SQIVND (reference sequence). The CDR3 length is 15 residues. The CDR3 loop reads CASSIRGASTDTQYF. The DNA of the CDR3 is TGTGCCAGTAGTATTCGGGGTGCTAGCACAGATACGCAGTATTTT. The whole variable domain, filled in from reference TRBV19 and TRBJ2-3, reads DGGITQSPKYLFRKEGQNVTLSCEQNLNHDAMYWYRQDPGQGLRLIYYSQIVNDFQKGDIAEGYSVSREKKESFPLTVTSAQKNPTAFYLCASSIRGASTDTQYFGPGTRLTVL.

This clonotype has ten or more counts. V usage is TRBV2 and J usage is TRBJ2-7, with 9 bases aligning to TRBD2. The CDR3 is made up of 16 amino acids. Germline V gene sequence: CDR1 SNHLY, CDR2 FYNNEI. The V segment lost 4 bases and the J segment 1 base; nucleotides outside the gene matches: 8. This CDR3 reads CASSVSLAGESYEQYF. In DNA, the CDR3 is TGTGCCAGCAGTGTATCGTTAGCGGGGGAGTCCTACGAGCAGTACTTC.

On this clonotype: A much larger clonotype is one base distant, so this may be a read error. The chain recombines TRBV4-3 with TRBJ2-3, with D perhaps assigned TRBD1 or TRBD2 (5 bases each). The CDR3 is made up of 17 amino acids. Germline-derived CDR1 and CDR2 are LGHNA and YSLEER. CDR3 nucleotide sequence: TGCCCCAGCAGCCAAGATAGGATGGACACCGGGGCTTATACGCAGTATTTT. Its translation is CPSSQDRMDTGAYTQYF.

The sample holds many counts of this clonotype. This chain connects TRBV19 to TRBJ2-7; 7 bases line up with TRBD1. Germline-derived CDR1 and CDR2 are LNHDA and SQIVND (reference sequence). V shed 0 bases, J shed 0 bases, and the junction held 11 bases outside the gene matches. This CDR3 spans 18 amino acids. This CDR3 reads CASSIDRGCRDSSYEQYV. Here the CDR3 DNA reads TGTGCCAGTAGTATAGATCGAGGATGTCGGGACAGCTCCTACGAGCAGTACGTC.

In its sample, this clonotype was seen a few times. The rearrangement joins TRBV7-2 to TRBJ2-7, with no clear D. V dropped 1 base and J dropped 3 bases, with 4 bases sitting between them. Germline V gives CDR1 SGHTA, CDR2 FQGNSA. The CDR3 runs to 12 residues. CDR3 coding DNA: TGTGCCAGCAGCTTAGTGATCTACGAGCAGTACTTC. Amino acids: CASSLVIYEQYF.

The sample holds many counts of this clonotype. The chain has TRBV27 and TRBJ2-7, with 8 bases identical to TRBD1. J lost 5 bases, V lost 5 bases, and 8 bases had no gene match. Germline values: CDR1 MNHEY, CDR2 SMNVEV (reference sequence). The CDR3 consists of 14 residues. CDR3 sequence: CASSPHRGSHEQYV. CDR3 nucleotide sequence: TGTGCCAGCAGTCCTCACAGGGGGAGCCACGAGCAGTACGTC.

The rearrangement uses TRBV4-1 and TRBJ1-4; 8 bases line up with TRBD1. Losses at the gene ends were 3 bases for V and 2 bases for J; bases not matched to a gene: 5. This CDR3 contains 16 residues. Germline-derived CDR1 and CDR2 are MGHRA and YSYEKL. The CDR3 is CASSHKDRDTNEKLFF. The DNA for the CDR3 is TGCGCCAGCAGCCACAAGGACAGGGACACTAATGAAAAACTGTTTTTT.

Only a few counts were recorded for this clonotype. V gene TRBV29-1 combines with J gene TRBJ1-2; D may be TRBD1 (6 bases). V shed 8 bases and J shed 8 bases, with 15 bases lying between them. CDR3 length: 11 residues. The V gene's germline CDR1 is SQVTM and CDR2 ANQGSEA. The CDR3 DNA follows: TGCAGCTCTGGGGGGGCGTTGGGCTACACCTTC. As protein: CSSGGALGYTF.

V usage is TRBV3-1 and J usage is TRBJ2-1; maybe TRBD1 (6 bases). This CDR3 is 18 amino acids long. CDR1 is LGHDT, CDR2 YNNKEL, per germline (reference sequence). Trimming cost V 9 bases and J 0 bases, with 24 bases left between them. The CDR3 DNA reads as TGTGCCAGGGCCCTCGGGACACCCCCGAGGGGCTCCTACAATGAGCAGTTCTTC. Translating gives CARALGTPPRGSYNEQFF.

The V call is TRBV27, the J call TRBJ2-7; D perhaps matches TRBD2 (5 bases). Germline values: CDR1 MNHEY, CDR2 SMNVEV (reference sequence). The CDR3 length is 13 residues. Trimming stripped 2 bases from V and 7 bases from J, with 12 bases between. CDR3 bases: TGTGCCAGCAGTTTAGGCCCGGGATGGGAGCAGTACTTC. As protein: CASSLGPGWEQYF.

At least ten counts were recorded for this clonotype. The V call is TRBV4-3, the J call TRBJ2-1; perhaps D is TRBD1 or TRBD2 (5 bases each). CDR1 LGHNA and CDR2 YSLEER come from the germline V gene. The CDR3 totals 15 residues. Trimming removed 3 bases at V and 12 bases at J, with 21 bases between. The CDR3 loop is CASSQTLGAPGGQFF. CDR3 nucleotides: TGCGCCAGCAGCCAGACACTCGGGGCCCCTGGGGGGCAGTTCTTC.

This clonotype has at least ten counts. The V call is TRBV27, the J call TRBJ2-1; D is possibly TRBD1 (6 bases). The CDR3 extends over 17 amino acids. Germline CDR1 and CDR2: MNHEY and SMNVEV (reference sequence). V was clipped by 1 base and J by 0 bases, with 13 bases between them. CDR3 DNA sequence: TGTGCCAGCAGTTTATTTACAGGGCCCTCCTCCTACAATGAGCAGTTCTTC. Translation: CASSLFTGPSSYNEQFF.

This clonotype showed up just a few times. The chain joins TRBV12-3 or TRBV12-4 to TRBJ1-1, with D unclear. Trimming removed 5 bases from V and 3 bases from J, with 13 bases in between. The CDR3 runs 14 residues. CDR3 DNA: TGTGCCAGCAGTACCAACACCGTCCACACTGAAGCTTTCTTT. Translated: CASSTNTVHTEAFF.